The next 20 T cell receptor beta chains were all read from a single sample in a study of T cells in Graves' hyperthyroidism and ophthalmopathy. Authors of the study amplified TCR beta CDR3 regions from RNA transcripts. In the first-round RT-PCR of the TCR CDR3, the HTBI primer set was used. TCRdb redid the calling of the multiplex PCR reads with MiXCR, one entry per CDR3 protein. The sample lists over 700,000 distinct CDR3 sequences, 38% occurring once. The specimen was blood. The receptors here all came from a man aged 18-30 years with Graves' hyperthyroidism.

The CDR3 spells CASSRGRLPGEELFF. The CDR3 DNA sequence: TGTGCCAGTAGTCGCGGACGGCTCCCGGGTGAGGAGCTGTTTTTT. V and J are TRBV19 and TRBJ2-2, with D uncertain. The CDR3 totals 15 residues. The V gene lost 5 bases and the J gene lost 10 bases, with 20 bases spanning the gap. Germline V gene lookup returns CDR1 LNHDA and CDR2 SQIVND (reference sequence).

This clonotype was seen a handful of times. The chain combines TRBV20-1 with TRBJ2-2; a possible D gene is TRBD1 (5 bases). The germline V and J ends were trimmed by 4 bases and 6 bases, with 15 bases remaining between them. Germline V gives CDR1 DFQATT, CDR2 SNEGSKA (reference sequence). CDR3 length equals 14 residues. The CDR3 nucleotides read TGCAGTGCTAATCCAGGGCCCAACGCCGGGGAGCTGTTTTTT. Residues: CSANPGPNAGELFF.

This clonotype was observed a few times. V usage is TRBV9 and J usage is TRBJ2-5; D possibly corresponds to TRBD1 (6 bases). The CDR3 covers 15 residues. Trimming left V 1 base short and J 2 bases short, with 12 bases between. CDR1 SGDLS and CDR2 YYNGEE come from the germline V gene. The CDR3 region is CASSVQGSFQETQYF. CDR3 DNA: TGTGCCAGCAGCGTACAGGGGAGTTTTCAAGAGACCCAGTACTTC.

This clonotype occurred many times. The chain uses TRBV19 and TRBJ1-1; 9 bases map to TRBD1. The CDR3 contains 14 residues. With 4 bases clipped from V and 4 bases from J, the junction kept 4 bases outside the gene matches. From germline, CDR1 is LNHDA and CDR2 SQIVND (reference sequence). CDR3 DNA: TGTGCCAGTAGTAGGACAGGGGATGGCACTGAAGCTTTCTTT. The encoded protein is CASSRTGDGTEAFF.

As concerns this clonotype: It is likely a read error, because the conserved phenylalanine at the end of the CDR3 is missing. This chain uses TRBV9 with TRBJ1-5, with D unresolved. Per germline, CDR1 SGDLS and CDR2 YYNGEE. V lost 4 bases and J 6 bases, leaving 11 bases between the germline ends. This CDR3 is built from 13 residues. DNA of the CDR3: TGTGCCAGCAGCCAAGAAGATGGTCAGCCCCAGCATTCA. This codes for CASSQEDGQPQHS.

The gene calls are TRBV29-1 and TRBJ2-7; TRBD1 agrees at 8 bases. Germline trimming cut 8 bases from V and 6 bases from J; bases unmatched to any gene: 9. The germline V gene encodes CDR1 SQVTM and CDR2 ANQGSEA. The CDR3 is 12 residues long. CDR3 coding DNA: TGCAGCTTCCAGGGGGCGCGAGGCGAGCAGTACTTC. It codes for CSFQGARGEQYF.

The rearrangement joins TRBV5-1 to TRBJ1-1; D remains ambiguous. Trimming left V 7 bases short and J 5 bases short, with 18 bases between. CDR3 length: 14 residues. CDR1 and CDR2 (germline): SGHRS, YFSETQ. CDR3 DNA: TGCGCCAGCGGGAGAGGGTCGGTGGAAACTGAAGCTTTCTTT. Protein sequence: CASGRGSVETEAFF.

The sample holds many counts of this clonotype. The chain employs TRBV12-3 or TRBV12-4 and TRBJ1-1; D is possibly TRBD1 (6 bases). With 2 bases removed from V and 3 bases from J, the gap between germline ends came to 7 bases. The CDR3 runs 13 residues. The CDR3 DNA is TGTGCCAGCAGTTTAAACAGGGACACTGAAGCTTTCTTT. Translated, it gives CASSLNRDTEAFF.

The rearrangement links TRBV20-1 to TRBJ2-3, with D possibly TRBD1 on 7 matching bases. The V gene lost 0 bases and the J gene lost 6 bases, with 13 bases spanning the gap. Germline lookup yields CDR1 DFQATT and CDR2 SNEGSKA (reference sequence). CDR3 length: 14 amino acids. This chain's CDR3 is CSARDPGGGDTQYF. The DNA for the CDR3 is TGCAGTGCTAGAGATCCAGGAGGGGGCGATACGCAGTATTTT.

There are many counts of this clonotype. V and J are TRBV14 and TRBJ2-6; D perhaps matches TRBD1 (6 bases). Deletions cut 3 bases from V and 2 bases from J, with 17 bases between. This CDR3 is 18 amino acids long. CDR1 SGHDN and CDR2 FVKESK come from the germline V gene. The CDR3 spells CASSQQETGGTGANVLTF. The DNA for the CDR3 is TGTGCCAGCAGCCAGCAGGAGACAGGTGGGACTGGGGCCAACGTCCTGACTTTC.

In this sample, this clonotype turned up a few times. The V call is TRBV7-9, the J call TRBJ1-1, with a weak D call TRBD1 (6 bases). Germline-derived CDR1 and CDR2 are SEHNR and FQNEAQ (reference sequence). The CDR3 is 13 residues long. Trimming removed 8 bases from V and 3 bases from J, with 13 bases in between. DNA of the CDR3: TGTGCCAGCGGGGGGGACACTGACACTGAAGCTTTCTTT. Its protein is CASGGDTDTEAFF.

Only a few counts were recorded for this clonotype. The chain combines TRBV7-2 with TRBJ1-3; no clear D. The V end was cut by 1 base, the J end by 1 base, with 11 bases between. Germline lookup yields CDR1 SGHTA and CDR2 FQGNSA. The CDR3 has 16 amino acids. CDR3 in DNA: TGTGCCAGCAGCTTAGTTGGCCGGAAGTCTGGAAACACCATATATTTT. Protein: CASSLVGRKSGNTIYF.

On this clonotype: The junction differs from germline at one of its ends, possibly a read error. The CDR3 DNA reads TGCAGCGTCGGGGCCGGATCCTGCGAGCAGTACTTC. Its translation is CSVGAGSCEQYF. The chain is built from TRBV29-1 and TRBJ2-7; tentatively, D is TRBD1 or TRBD2 (5 bases each). Germline loops: CDR1 SQVTM, CDR2 ANQGSEA. CDR3 length equals 12 residues.

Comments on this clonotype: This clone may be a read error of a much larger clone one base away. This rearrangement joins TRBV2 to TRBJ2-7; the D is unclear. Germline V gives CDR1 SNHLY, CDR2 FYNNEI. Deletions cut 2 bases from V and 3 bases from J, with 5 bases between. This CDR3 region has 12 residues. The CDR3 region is CASSETDYEQYF. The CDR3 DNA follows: TGTGCCAGCAGTGAAACAGACTACGAGCAGTACTTC.

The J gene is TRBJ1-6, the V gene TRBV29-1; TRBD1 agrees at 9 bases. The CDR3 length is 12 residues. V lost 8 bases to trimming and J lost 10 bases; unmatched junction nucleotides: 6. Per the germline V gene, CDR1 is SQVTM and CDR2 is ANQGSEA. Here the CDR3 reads CSSRQGESPLHF. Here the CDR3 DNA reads TGCAGCTCTCGACAGGGGGAATCACCCCTCCACTTT. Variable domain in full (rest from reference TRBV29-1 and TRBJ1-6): SAVISQKPSRDICQRGTSLTIQCQVDSQVTMMFWYRQQPGQSLTLIATANQGSEATYESGFVIDKFPISRPNLTFSTLTVSNMSPEDSSIYLCSSRQGESPLHFGNGTRLTVT.

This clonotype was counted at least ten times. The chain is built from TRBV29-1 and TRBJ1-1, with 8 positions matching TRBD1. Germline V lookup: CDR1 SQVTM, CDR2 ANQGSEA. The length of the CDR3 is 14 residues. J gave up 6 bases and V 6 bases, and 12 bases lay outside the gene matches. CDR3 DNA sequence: TGCAGCGTCCTAAGTTCAGACAGGGGATCTGAAGCTTTCTTT. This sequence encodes CSVLSSDRGSEAFF.

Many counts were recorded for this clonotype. The CDR3 is CASSTRQGNEQYF. The DNA of the CDR3 is TGTGCCAGTAGTACCAGACAGGGGAACGAGCAGTACTTC. This rearrangement joins TRBV19 to TRBJ2-7, with 8 bases aligning to TRBD1. Trimming cost V 4 bases and J 5 bases; bases outside gene matches: 4. CDR1 LNHDA and CDR2 SQIVND come from the germline V gene (reference sequence). This CDR3 is built from 13 residues.

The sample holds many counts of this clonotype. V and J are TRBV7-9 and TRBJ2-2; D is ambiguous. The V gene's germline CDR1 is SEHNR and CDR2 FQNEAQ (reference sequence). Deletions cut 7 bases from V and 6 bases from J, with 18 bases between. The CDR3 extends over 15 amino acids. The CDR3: CASIPAPLPSGELFF. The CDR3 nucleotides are TGTGCCAGCATCCCGGCCCCCCTACCATCCGGGGAGCTGTTTTTT.

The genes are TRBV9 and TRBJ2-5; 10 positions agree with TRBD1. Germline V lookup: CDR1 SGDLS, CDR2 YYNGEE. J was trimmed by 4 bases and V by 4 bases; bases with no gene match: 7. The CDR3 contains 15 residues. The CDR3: CASSRGQGDAETQYF. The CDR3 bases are TGTGCCAGCAGCCGCGGACAGGGGGATGCAGAGACCCAGTACTTC.

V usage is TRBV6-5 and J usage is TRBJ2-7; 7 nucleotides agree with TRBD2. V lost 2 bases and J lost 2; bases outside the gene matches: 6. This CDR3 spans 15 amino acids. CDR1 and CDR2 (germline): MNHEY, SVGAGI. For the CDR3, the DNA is TGTGCCAGCAGTTACGATGCGGGAGCCCCCTACGAGCAGTACTTC. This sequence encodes CASSYDAGAPYEQYF.